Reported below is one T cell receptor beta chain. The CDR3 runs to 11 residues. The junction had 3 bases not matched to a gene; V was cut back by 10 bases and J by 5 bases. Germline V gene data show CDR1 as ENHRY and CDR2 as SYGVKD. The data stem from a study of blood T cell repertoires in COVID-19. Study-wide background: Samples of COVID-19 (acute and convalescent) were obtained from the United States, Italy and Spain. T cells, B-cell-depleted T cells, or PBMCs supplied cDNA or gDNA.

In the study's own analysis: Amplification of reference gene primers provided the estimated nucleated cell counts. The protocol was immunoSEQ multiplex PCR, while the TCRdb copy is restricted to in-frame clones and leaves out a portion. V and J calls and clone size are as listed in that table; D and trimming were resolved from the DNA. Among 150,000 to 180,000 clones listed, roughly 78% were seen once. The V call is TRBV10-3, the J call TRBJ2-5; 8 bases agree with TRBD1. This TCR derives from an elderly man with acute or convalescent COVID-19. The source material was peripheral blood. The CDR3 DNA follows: TGTGCCACCACAGGGGGGGAGACCCAGTACTTC. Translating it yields CATTGGETQYF.